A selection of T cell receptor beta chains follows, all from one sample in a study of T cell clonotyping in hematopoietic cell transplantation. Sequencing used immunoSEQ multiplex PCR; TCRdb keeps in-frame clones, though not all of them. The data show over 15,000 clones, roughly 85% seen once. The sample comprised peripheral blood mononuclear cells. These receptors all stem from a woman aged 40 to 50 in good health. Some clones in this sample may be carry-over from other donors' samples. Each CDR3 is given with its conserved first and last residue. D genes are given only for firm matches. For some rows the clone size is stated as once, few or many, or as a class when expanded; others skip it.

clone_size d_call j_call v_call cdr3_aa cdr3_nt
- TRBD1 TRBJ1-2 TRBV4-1 CASSQGQGGYGYTF TGCGCCAGCAGCCAAGGACAGGGCGGCTATGGCTACACCTTC
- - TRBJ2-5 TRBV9 CASSVGPQETQYF TGTGCCAGCAGCGTAGGACCGCAAGAGACCCAGTACTTC
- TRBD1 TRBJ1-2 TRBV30 CAWRAGTGTYGYTF TGTGCCTGGAGGGCCGGGACAGGGACCTATGGCTACACCTTC
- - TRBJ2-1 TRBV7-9 CASSLASISEQFF TGTGCCAGCAGCTTAGCAAGCATCAGCGAGCAGTTCTTC
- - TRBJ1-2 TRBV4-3 CASSPSSGWASYGYTF TGCGCCAGCAGCCCTAGTTCGGGTTGGGCCTCCTATGGCTACACCTTC
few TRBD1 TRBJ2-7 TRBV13 CASSPETGAYEQYF TGTGCCAGCAGCCCCGAGACAGGGGCCTACGAGCAGTACTTC
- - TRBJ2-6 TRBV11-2 CASSLEGSGANVLTF TGTGCCAGCAGCTTAGAAGGCTCTGGGGCCAACGTCCTGACTTTC
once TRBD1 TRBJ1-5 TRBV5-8 CASSTGTDYSNQPQHF TGTGCCAGCAGCACCGGGACAGATTATAGCAATCAGCCCCAGCATTTT
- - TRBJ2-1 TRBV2 CASRLRDESYNEQFF TGTGCCAGCAGGCTCCGGGACGAATCCTACAATGAGCAGTTCTTC
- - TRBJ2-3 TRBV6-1 CASTPGVLGTDTQYF TGTGCCAGCACGCCAGGAGTTCTGGGCACAGATACGCAGTATTTT
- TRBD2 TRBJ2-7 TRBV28 CASSPPNPGSGAYEQYF TGTGCCAGCAGCCCCCCCAATCCCGGTAGCGGGGCCTACGAGCAGTACTTC
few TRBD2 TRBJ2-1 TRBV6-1 CASKDLAGGDNEQFF TGTGCCAGCAAAGACCTAGCGGGGGGGGACAATGAGCAGTTCTTC
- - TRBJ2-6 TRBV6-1 CASRSQGSGANVLTF TGTGCCAGCCGCTCCCAAGGCTCTGGGGCCAACGTCCTGACTTTC
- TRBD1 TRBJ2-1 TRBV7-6 CASSPGTGTINEQFF TGTGCCAGCAGCCCCGGGACAGGCACCATCAATGAGCAGTTCTTC
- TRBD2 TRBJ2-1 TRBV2 CASSGGLSLINEQFF TGTGCCAGCAGTGGGGGACTAAGTTTGATCAATGAGCAGTTCTTC
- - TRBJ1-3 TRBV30 CAWRSIGANTIYF TGTGCCTGGAGATCCATTGGGGCCAACACCATATATTTT
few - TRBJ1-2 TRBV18 CASSPAGDLYGYTF TGTGCCAGCTCACCCGCCGGGGACCTCTATGGCTACACCTTC
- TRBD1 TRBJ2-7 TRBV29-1 CSVGDSGQQYF TGCAGCGTTGGGGACAGCGGACAGCAGTACTTC
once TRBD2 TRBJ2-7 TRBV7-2 CASSLSAGGGYEQYF TGTGCCAGCAGCTTATCGGCGGGAGGCGGGTACGAGCAGTACTTC
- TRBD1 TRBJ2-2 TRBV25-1 CASSVGQGNTGELFF TGTGCCAGCAGTGTTGGACAGGGCAACACCGGGGAGCTGTTTTTT
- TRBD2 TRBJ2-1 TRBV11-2 CASSVTSGAYNEQFF TGTGCCAGCAGCGTAACTAGCGGGGCCTACAATGAGCAGTTCTTC
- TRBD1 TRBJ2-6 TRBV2 CASSPGQGTPRSGANVLTF TGTGCCAGCTCGCCGGGACAGGGCACCCCTCGCTCTGGGGCCAACGTCCTGACTTTC
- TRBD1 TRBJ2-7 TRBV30 CACTRQGPYEQYF TGTGCCTGCACTAGACAGGGCCCCTACGAGCAGTACTTC
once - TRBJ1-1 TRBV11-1 CASSKQINTEAFF TGTGCCAGCAGCAAACAGATCAACACTGAAGCTTTCTTT
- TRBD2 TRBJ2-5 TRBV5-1 CASSFTSGGQETQYF TGCGCCAGCAGCTTCACTAGCGGGGGACAAGAGACCCAGTACTTC
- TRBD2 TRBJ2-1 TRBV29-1 CSVEGREGSYNEQFF TGCAGCGTTGAGGGGCGGGAGGGCTCCTACAATGAGCAGTTCTTC
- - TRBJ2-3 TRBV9 CASSVGGGTNTDTQYF TGTGCCAGCAGCGTAGGAGGCGGGACGAACACAGATACGCAGTATTTT
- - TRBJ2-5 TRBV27 CASSLVATVRKTQYF TGTGCCAGCAGTTTGGTCGCTACCGTCCGAAAGACCCAGTACTTC
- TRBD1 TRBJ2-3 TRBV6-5 CASQNRQGGTDTQYF TGTGCCAGCCAAAATCGGCAGGGGGGCACAGATACGCAGTATTTT
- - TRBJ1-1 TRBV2 CASSDGGYTEAFF TGTGCCAGCAGTGATGGGGGGTACACTGAAGCTTTCTTT
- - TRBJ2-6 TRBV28 CASSFPGGANVLTF TGTGCCAGCAGTTTTCCAGGTGGGGCCAACGTCCTGACTTTC
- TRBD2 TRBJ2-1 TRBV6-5 CASSYRRGRALEQFF TGTGCCAGCAGTTACCGTCGCGGGAGGGCCTTGGAACAGTTCTTC
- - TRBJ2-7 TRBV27 CASSLLENEQYF TGTGCCAGCAGTTTGTTGGAAAACGAGCAGTACTTC
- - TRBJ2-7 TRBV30 CAWSVPRGRQYF TGTGCCTGGAGTGTCCCACGGGGACGGCAGTACTTC
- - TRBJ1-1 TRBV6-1 CASIGGYGTEAFF TGTGCCAGCATCGGGGGATATGGCACTGAAGCTTTCTTT
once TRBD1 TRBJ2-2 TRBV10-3 CAISESTGGSGELFF TGTGCCATCAGTGAGTCTACAGGGGGCTCCGGGGAGCTGTTTTTT
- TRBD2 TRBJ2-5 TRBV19 CASSGLAEETQYF TGTGCCAGTTCCGGGCTAGCGGAAGAGACCCAGTACTTC
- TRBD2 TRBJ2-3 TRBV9 CASSPPSTSREWGTQYF TGTGCCAGCAGCCCCCCTTCGACGTCGCGGGAGTGGGGTACGCAGTATTTT
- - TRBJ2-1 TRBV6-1 CATRDRGGGYNEQFF TGTGCCACTAGGGATAGGGGCGGCGGTTACAATGAGCAGTTCTTC
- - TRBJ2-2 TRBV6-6 CASSSSDTNTGELFF TGTGCCAGCAGTTCATCGGACACGAACACCGGGGAGCTGTTTTTT